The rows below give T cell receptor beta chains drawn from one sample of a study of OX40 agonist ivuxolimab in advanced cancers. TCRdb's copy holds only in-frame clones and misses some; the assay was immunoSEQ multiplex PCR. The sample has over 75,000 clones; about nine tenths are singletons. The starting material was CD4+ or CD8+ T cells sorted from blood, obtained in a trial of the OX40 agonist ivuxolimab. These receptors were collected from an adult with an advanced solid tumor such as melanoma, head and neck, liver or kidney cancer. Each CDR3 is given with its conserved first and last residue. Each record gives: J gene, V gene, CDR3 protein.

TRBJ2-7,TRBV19,CASSIGWGEQYF
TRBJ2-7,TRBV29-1,CSVIGTSGGLYEQYF
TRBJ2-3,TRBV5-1,CASAEGSPYTDTQYF
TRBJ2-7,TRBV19,CASSLSLNAGGSYEQYF
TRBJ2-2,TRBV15,CATSREYGGNTGELFF
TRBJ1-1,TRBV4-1,CASSQGNREFNTEAFF
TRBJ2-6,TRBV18,CASSPGANVLTF
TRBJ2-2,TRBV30,CAWTPRLPVRNTGELFF
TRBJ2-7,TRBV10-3,CAISTGIPPTYEQYF
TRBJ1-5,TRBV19,CASSIYPQGGQPQHF
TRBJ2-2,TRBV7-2,CASSLQSTGATGELFF
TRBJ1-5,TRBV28,CASSLFRGGNQPQHF
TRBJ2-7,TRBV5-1,CASSLAPTSGERYEQYF
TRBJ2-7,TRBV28,CASSSIQTSGRAF
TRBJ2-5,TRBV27,CASSLSGLAGETQYF
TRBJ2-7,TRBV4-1,CASSQDRADRYEQYF
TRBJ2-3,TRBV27,CASRRGREGPTDTQYF
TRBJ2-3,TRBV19,CASQLAPTRTDTQYF
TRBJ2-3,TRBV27,CASSLSLRTESSTDTQYF
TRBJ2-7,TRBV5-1,CASSQTTPTRDEQYF
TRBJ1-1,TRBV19,CASTHPHKNTEAFF
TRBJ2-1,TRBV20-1,CSAREQHEQFF
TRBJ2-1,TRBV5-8,CASSLAGTSSYNEQFF
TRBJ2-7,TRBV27,CASRVAGVRLVHGEQYF
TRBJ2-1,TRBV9,CASSVAGGSYNEQFF
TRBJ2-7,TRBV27,CASSKSGGGSVLNEQYF
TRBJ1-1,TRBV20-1,CSATNTEAFF
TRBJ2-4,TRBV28,CASSPREGKAKNIQYF
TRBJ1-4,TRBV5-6,CASSAQGGSNEKLFF
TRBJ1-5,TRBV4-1,CASSQDGVQARNQPQHF
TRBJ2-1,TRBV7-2,CASSRGPSSYNEQFF
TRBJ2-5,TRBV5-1,CASSPPFAGETQYF
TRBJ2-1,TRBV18,CASSPPGTDNNEQFF
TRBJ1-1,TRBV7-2,CASTPGRGTGVTEAFF
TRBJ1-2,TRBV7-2,CASSLAGQYGYTF
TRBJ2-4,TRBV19,CASSISSGIAKNIQYF
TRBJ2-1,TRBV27,CASSTPPGLARNEQFF
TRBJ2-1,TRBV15,CATSRDRVRYNEQFF
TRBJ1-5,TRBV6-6,CASSSIWGQNQPQHF
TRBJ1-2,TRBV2,CASSTSRTAANYGYTF
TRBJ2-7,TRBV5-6,CASSLRTYEQYF